A single sample is the source of the 8 T cell receptor beta chains below, sequenced in a study of TIL therapy for anti-PD-1-resistant metastatic lung cancer. This was the immunoSEQ v3 assay. TCRdb's table, derived via immunoSEQ multiplex PCR, lists solely in-frame clones and lacks some. The sample records under 55,000 clones, 79% being singletons. Noted time point: pre-treatment sample, taken before nivolumab and TIL therapy. Sequenced material: blood, taken at baseline. The receptors derive from a woman between 25 and 80 years old with non-small cell lung cancer.

The chain combines TRBV7-9 with TRBJ1-3; 7 bases align to TRBD1. CDR1 SEHNR and CDR2 FQNEAQ come from the germline V gene (reference sequence). The ends lost 3 bases at V and 1 base at J; junction bases unmatched: 9. This CDR3 spans 17 amino acids. The DNA for the CDR3 is TGTGCCAGCAGCTTGGTGTGGGACAGCCAATCTGGAAACACCATATATTTT. This codes for CASSLVWDSQSGNTIYF.

The genes are TRBV6-6 and TRBJ2-5, with TRBD1 identical over 9 bases. Losses at the gene ends were 4 bases for V and 4 bases for J; bases not matched to a gene: 7. The germline gives CDR1 MNHNY, CDR2 SVGAGI (reference sequence). The CDR3 loop spans 15 amino acids. The CDR3 sequence is CASSFGQGFSETQYF. The CDR3 region has the DNA TGTGCCAGCAGTTTTGGACAGGGGTTCTCAGAGACCCAGTACTTC.

The genes are TRBV20-1 and TRBJ1-2; no clear D gene. The CDR3 has 10 amino acids. CDR1 and CDR2 from the germline V gene are DFQATT and SNEGSKA (reference sequence). This CDR3 is CISYYYGYTF. The CDR3 DNA reads TGCATTTCTTATTACTATGGCTACACCTTC.

This sequence joins TRBV7-2 and TRBJ2-1; possible D gene TRBD2, 5 bases. The CDR3 runs 15 residues. V was cut by 7 bases and J by 0 bases, with 13 bases left in between. Germline-derived CDR1 and CDR2 are SGHTA and FQGNSA. CDR3 in amino acids: CASIPGGLSYNEQFF. DNA for the CDR3: TGTGCCAGCATCCCCGGCGGGCTCTCCTACAATGAGCAGTTCTTC.

V usage is TRBV9 and J usage is TRBJ2-1; D may match TRBD1 or TRBD2 (6 bases each). Trimming pared 4 bases from V and 6 bases from J, leaving 14 bases between. Germline V gene sequence: CDR1 SGDLS, CDR2 YYNGEE. The CDR3 runs to 14 residues. The CDR3: CASSTRGGTNEQFF. CDR3 in DNA: TGTGCCAGCAGCACCCGAGGGGGGACCAATGAGCAGTTCTTC.

The chain employs TRBV10-3 and TRBJ1-4, with a possible D match to TRBD1 (5 bases). The CDR3 spans 13 residues. Germline V lookup: CDR1 ENHRY, CDR2 SYGVKD. Trimming took off 4 bases at V and 8 bases at J, with 11 bases between the two ends. CDR3: CAISVLRDEKLFF. CDR3 DNA: TGTGCCATCAGTGTATTGAGGGACGAAAAACTGTTTTTT.

This clone was seen only a few times. The chain links TRBV29-1 to TRBJ2-1, with unresolved D. The V gene lost 6 bases and the J gene lost 5 bases, with 17 bases spanning the gap. CDR1 and CDR2 (germline): SQVTM, ANQGSEA. The CDR3 runs to 14 residues. CDR3 nucleotides: TGCAGCGTGTACATACGCGGACGTAACAATGAGCAGTTCTTC. This codes for CSVYIRGRNNEQFF.

The rearrangement uses TRBV5-8 and TRBJ2-5; perhaps D is TRBD1 or TRBD2 (5 bases each). The length of the CDR3 is 15 residues. CDR1 and CDR2 (germline): SGHTS, YDEGEE. V shed 0 bases and J shed 5 bases, with 14 bases lying between them. The CDR3 reads CASSLDLSGSETQYF. In DNA form, the CDR3 reads TGTGCCAGCAGCTTGGATTTGTCAGGGAGTGAGACCCAGTACTTC.